The table lists the clone carrying this T cell receptor (beta chain) with a few counts. Its antigen is still unknown. The entry originates in a study of blood T cells in healthy people across ages. The wider study: Capture by template switching was about one barcoded beta molecule per two T cells.

The authors ran a second PCR of 7 to 11 cycles using a sample-barcoded 5' primer and a J-beta primer mix. All samples gave at least 2.5 million CDR3-containing paired-end reads. TCRdb recomputed calls from the 5' RACE reads with MiXCR, one row per CDR3 protein. Among 600,000 to 850,000 distinct CDR3 sequences, about 42% were seen once, and the ten largest hold less than 25%. General study findings and limits: Researchers deemed the diversity estimates from one million T cells underestimates. Unknown CMV status may confound age-related changes in expanded clones.

Germline CDR1 reads MGHDK; CDR2 reads SYGVNS. The CDR3 consists of 13 residues. V was cut by 4 bases and J by 5 bases, with 11 bases left in between. Source material: blood. The rearrangement links TRBV25-1 to TRBJ2-5; D not certain. The origin of this receptor is a woman in her sixties or seventies in good health. The CDR3 region is CASSGPSWETQYF. DNA of the CDR3: TGTGCCAGCAGTGGCCCTTCTTGGGAGACCCAGTACTTC.